Following are 10 T cell receptor beta chains from one sample sequenced in a study of cytotoxic CD8 clonotypes in ibrutinib-treated CLL. Profiled with immunoSEQ multiplex PCR; TCRdb holds only in-frame clones, not every one. Here the sample spans about 92,000 clones, about 74% being singletons. Sequences were derived from PBMCs, sampled after 24 months of ibrutinib treatment. Every receptor here comes from a human donor with chronic lymphocytic leukemia.

CDR3: CASSQDYIAKNIQYF. In DNA form, the CDR3 reads TGTGCCAGCAGCCAAGATTATATCGCCAAAAACATTCAGTACTTC. This chain uses TRBV4-2 with TRBJ2-4; D gene unclear. CDR3 length equals 15 residues. Germline CDR1 is LGHNA and CDR2 is YNFKEQ. V was pared by 0 bases and J by 1 base, with 7 bases between.

This clone was recorded once. An end of the junction does not agree with germline; a read error may underlie this. In nucleotides, the CDR3 is TGTGCTAGCAGCTTAGCGCCCAGCGCGGGGGGGACTAACAATGAGCAGTTCTTC. This translates into CASSLAPSAGGTNNEQFF. V usage is TRBV7-7 and J usage is TRBJ2-1; TRBD2 matches 9 bases. The CDR3 is 18 amino acids. Looked up from germline, CDR1 is SSHAT and CDR2 is FNYEAQ (reference sequence). The variable domain in full, completed from reference TRBV7-7 and TRBJ2-1, reads GAGVSQSPRYKVTKRGQDVTLRCDPISSHATLYWYQQALGQGPEFLTYFNYEAQPDKSGLPSDRFSAERPEGSISTLTIQRTEQRDSAMYRCASSLAPSAGGTNNEQFFGPGTRLTVL.

V gene TRBV19 combines with J gene TRBJ1-1; a weak D match, TRBD1 (6 bases). The CDR3 runs 11 residues. Trimming removed 7 bases at V and 8 bases at J, with 11 bases between. In germline, CDR1 is LNHDA, CDR2 SQIVND (reference sequence). This chain's CDR3 is CASMLDREAFF. CDR3 in DNA: TGTGCCAGTATGTTAGACAGGGAAGCTTTCTTT.

The rearrangement uses TRBV2 and TRBJ1-1; perhaps TRBD1 as D (6 bases). This CDR3 has 14 amino acids. CDR1 and CDR2 (germline): SNHLY, FYNNEI. V was clipped by 4 bases and J by 1 base, with 10 bases between them. CDR3 sequence: CASSVKGENTEAFF. The CDR3 bases are TGTGCCAGCAGTGTCAAGGGGGAGAACACTGAAGCTTTCTTT.

The chain links TRBV7-9 to TRBJ2-3; D unresolved. Germline lookup yields CDR1 SEHNR and CDR2 FQNEAQ (reference sequence). The V end was cut by 3 bases, the J end by 1 base, with 8 bases between. This CDR3 contains 14 residues. The CDR3 here is CASSFGGRTDTQYF. In DNA, the CDR3 is TGTGCCAGCAGCTTCGGCGGTCGCACAGATACGCAGTATTTT.

A few counts support this clone. The chain combines TRBV18 with TRBJ1-1, with D possibly matching TRBD1 (5 bases). The CDR3 covers 15 residues. Deletions cut 3 bases from V and 7 bases from J, with 18 bases between. The V gene's germline CDR1 is KGHSH and CDR2 LQKENI. CDR3 sequence (DNA): TGTGCCAGCTCACCCCTGAATCAGGGTCGGAATGAAGCTTTCTTT. Translation: CASSPLNQGRNEAFF.

This clone was picked up one time. This chain connects TRBV9 to TRBJ2-1; D ambiguous. The CDR3 consists of 13 residues. The V and J ends lost 7 bases and 8 bases respectively, with 16 bases between them. The germline V gene has CDR1 SGDLS and CDR2 YYNGEE. CDR3 in amino acids: CASRKTAMHEQFF. The CDR3 DNA sequence: TGTGCCAGCCGGAAGACGGCGATGCATGAGCAGTTCTTC.

The chain is built from TRBV7-3 and TRBJ2-6, with 12 bases matching TRBD1. V gave up 4 bases and J gave up 2 bases; unmatched junction bases: 3. This CDR3 is built from 17 residues. Germline CDR1 reads SGHTA; CDR2 reads FQGTGA. The CDR3 spells CASSSGTGGAGANVLTF. The CDR3 DNA reads TGTGCCAGCAGCTCCGGGACAGGGGGCGCTGGGGCCAACGTCCTGACTTTC.

The genes are TRBV9 and TRBJ1-6, with D tentatively TRBD1 (5 bases). Germline values: CDR1 SGDLS, CDR2 YYNGEE. The CDR3 has 16 amino acids. The V and J ends lost 2 bases and 10 bases respectively, with 19 bases between them. CDR3 residues: CASSVGARGGESPLHF. The CDR3 DNA is TGTGCCAGCAGCGTGGGTGCAAGGGGCGGTGAATCACCCCTCCACTTT. The full variable domain, rest sourced from reference TRBV9 and TRBJ1-6, is DSGVTQTPKHLITATGQRVTLRCSPRSGDLSVYWYQQSLDQGLQFLIQYYNGEERAKGNILERFSAQQFPDLHSELNLSSLELGDSALYFCASSVGARGGESPLHFGNGTRLTVT.

CDR3 loop: CATQPERDLYEQYF. Here the CDR3 DNA reads TGTGCCACCCAACCGGAGCGGGACCTCTACGAGCAGTACTTC. The J gene is TRBJ2-7, the V gene TRBV28; 7 nucleotides align to TRBD2. V trimming: 10 bases; J trimming: 3 bases; junction bases outside the gene matches: 12. Germline V gene sequence: CDR1 MDHEN, CDR2 SYDVKM. The CDR3 sequence is 14 residues long.